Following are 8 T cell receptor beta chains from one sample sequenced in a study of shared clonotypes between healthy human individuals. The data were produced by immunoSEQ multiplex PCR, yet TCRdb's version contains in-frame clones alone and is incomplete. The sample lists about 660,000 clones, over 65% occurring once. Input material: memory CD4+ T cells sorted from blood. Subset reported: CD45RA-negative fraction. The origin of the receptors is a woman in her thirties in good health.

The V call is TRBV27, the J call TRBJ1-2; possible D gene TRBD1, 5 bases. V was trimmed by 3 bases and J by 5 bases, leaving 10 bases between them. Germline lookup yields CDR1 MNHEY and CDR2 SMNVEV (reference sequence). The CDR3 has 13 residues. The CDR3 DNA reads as TGTGCCAGCAGTTTTTCCGACAGATATGGCTACACCTTC. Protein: CASSFSDRYGYTF.

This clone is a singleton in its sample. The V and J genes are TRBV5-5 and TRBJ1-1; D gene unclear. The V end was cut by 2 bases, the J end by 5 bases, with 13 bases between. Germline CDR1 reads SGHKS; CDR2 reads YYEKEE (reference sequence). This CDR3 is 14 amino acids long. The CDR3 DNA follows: TGTGCCAGCAGCTTCGGCGGCAGGTGGACTGAAGCTTTCTTT. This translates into CASSFGGRWTEAFF.

CDR3 residues: CASSQDRTSAWTQYF. Written as DNA, the CDR3 is TGTGCCAGCAGCCAAGATAGGACTAGCGCATGGACCCAGTACTTC. The chain employs TRBV4-2 and TRBJ2-5; 9 bases are shared with TRBD2. Looked up from germline, CDR1 is LGHNA and CDR2 is YNFKEQ. V lost 0 bases and J lost 7; bases outside the gene matches: 6. The length of the CDR3 is 15 residues.

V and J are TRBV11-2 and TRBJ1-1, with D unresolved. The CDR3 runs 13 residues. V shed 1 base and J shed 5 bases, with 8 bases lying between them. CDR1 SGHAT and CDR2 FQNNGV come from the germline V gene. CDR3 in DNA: TGTGCCAGCAGCTTAGGTGGGGTGACTGAAGCTTTCTTT. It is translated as CASSLGGVTEAFF.

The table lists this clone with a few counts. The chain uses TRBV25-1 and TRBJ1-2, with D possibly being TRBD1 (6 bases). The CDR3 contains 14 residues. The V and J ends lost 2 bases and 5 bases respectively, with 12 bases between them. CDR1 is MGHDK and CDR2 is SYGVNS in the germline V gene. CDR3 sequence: CASSEHGGGYGYTF. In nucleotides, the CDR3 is TGTGCCAGCAGTGAACACGGGGGCGGGTATGGCTACACCTTC.

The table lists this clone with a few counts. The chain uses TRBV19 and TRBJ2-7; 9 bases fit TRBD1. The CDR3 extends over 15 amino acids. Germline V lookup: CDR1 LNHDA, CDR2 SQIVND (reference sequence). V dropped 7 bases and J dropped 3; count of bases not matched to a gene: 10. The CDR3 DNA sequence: TGTGCCAGTATTTACGGGACAGGGAAGAGCTACGAGCAGTACTTC. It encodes CASIYGTGKSYEQYF. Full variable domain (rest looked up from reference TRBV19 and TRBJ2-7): DGGITQSPKYLFRKEGQNVTLSCEQNLNHDAMYWYRQDPGQGLRLIYYSQIVNDFQKGDIAEGYSVSREKKESFPLTVTSAQKNPTAFYLCASIYGTGKSYEQYFGPGTRLTVT.

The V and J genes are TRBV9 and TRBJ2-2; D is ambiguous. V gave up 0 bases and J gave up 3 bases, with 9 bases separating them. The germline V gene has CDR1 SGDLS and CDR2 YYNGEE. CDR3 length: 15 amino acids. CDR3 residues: CASSVGVVHTGELFF. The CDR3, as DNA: TGTGCCAGCAGCGTAGGGGTAGTCCACACCGGGGAGCTGTTTTTT.

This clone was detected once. The CDR3 region is CASSFRPPGRERADTQYF. The CDR3 DNA is TGTGCCAGCAGTTTTCGCCCACCCGGGCGGGAACGGGCAGATACGCAGTATTTT. The rearrangement uses TRBV27 and TRBJ2-3; tentative D call: TRBD2 (6 bases). Germline CDR1 is MNHEY and CDR2 is SMNVEV (reference sequence). CDR3 length: 18 amino acids. V lost 3 bases, J lost 4 bases, and 23 bases lay in between.